These 5 T cell receptor beta chains originate from one sample sequenced in a study of blood T cell repertoires in COVID-19. Generated by immunoSEQ multiplex PCR, the TCRdb table keeps only in-frame clones and is missing some. The table shows under 250,000 clones, with 83% occurring only once. Sequencing used peripheral blood. Receptor source: a man aged 45-60 years with active or convalescent COVID-19.

This sequence joins TRBV28 and TRBJ1-1; no reliable D call. The CDR3 is 17 residues long. Germline V gives CDR1 MDHEN, CDR2 SYDVKM. Between the trimmed V and J ends, which lost 1 base and 5 bases, there was a span of 20 bases. CDR3 protein: CASSLSGKRRRETEAFF. Written as DNA, the CDR3 is TGTGCCAGCAGTTTATCCGGGAAAAGGAGAAGAGAGACTGAAGCTTTCTTT.

The count of this clone is one. The V and J genes are TRBV28 and TRBJ1-5, with D possibly being TRBD1 (5 bases). The CDR3 loop spans 14 amino acids. V was trimmed by 4 bases and J by 0 bases, leaving 7 bases between them. Germline CDR1 reads MDHEN; CDR2 reads SYDVKM. The CDR3 spells CASSWTLSNQPQHF. For the CDR3, the DNA is TGTGCCAGCAGTTGGACACTTAGCAATCAGCCCCAGCATTTT.

The genes are TRBV19 and TRBJ2-2; 8 bases map to TRBD2. This CDR3 comprises 15 residues. Unmatched junction bases numbered 6, after V lost 3 bases and J lost 6 bases. Germline values: CDR1 LNHDA, CDR2 SQIVND (reference sequence). The CDR3 DNA reads TGTGCCAGTAGTATCGGGGGGGGTACCTCCGGGGAGCTGTTTTTT. It specifies CASSIGGGTSGELFF.

V gene TRBV19 combines with J gene TRBJ1-2; D perhaps matches TRBD1 (6 bases). Germline lookup yields CDR1 LNHDA and CDR2 SQIVND (reference sequence). CDR3 length: 13 amino acids. The V and J ends lost 7 bases and 0 bases respectively, with 9 bases between them. The CDR3 DNA is TGTGCCAGTACCCGGACAGCTAACTATGGCTACACCTTC. Translation: CASTRTANYGYTF. The full variable domain, its missing parts supplied by reference TRBV19 and TRBJ1-2, is DGGITQSPKYLFRKEGQNVTLSCEQNLNHDAMYWYRQDPGQGLRLIYYSQIVNDFQKGDIAEGYSVSREKKESFPLTVTSAQKNPTAFYLCASTRTANYGYTFGSGTRLTVV.

The table lists this clone with a count of one. The chain carries TRBV5-1 and TRBJ2-2, with D uncertain. This CDR3 contains 14 residues. With 3 bases removed from V and 2 bases from J, the gap between germline ends came to 8 bases. CDR1 and CDR2 from the germline V gene are SGHRS and YFSETQ. The CDR3, as DNA: TGCGCCAGCAGCTCCGGGTCCAACACCGGGGAGCTGTTTTTT. Translation: CASSSGSNTGELFF.